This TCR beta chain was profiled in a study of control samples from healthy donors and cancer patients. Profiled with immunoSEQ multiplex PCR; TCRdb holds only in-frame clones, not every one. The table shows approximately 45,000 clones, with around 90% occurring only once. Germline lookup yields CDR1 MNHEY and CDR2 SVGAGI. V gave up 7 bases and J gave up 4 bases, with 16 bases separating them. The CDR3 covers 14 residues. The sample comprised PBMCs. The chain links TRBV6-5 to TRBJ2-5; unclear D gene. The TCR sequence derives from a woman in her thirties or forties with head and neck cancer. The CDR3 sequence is CASIPPGPRETQYF. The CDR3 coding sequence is TGTGCCAGCATCCCCCCTGGGCCGAGAGAGACCCAGTACTTC.